This paragraph reports one TCR beta chain. Antigen unknown. With a J-beta primer mix and a sample-barcoded 5' primer, a second PCR ran 7 to 11 cycles. TCRdb used MiXCR to reprocess the 5' RACE reads, holding one entry per CDR3 protein. The table shows about a million distinct CDR3 sequences, with around 54% occurring only once. These data are taken from a study of blood T cells in healthy people across ages. Study observations and caveats: Age showed a roughly linear inverse relationship with TCR beta diversity per million T cells. Diversity was higher, and naive CD4+ cells more numerous, in long-lived donors than in aged donors. Expanded clonotype shifts may have been confounded, as the donors had an unknown CMV status.

J was trimmed by 4 bases and V by 10 bases; bases with no gene match: 3. Germline assignment: CDR1 MDHEN and CDR2 SYDVKM. The CDR3 totals 13 residues. The sequencing input was blood. This sequence was found in a woman aged 55-75 years in good health. This rearrangement joins TRBV28 to TRBJ2-3, with 12 positions matching TRBD2. CDR3 in amino acids: CATLAGGPDTQYF. The CDR3 DNA follows: TGTGCCACCCTAGCGGGAGGGCCAGATACGCAGTATTTT. The full variable domain, with the rest looked up from reference TRBV28 and TRBJ2-3, is DVKVTQSSRYLVKRTGEKVFLECVQDMDHENMFWYRQDPGLGLRLIYFSYDVKMKEKGDIPEGYSVSREKKERFSLILESASTNQTSMYLCATLAGGPDTQYFGPGTRLTVL.